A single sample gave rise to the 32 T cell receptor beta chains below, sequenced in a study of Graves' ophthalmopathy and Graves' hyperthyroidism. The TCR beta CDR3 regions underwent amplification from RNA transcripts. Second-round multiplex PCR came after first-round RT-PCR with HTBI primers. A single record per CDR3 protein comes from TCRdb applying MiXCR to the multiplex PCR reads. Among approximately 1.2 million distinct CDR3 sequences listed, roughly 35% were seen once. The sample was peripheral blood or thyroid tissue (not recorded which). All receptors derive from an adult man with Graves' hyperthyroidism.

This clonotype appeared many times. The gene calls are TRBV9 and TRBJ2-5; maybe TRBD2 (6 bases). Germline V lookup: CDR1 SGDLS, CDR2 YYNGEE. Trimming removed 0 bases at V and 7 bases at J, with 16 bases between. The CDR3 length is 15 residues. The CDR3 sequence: CASSVGDSARGTQYF. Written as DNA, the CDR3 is TGTGCCAGCAGCGTAGGGGACTCAGCTCGGGGGACCCAGTACTTC.

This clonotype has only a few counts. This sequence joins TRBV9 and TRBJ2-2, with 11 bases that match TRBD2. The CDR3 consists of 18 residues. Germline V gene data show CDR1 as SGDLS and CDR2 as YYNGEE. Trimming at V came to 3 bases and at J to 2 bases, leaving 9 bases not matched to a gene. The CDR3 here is CASSARVGLAANTGELFF. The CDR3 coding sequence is TGTGCCAGCAGCGCCCGGGTGGGACTAGCGGCTAACACCGGGGAGCTGTTTTTT.

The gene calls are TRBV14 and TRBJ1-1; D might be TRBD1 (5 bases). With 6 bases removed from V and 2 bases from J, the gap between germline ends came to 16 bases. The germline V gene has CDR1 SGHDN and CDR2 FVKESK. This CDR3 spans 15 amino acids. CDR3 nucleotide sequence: TGTGCCAGCAGTAAACTCCGGGACGCTAACACTGAAGCTTTCTTT. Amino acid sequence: CASSKLRDANTEAFF.

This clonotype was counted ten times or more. CDR3 sequence reads: CATRLGRGRGQPQHF. In DNA, the CDR3 is TGTGCCACCAGGTTGGGCAGGGGACGGGGTCAGCCCCAGCATTTT. The rearrangement uses TRBV15 and TRBJ1-5; possibly TRBD1 for D (6 bases). Germline V gene sequence: CDR1 LNHNV, CDR2 YYDKDF (reference sequence). CDR3 length: 15 residues. V dropped 6 bases and J dropped 6 bases, with 18 bases sitting between them.

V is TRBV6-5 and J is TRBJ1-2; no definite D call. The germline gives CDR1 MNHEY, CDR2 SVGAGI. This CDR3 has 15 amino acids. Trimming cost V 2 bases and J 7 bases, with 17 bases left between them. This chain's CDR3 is CASSYQLRTRSGYTF. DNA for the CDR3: TGTGCCAGCAGTTACCAACTAAGGACTCGTTCTGGCTACACCTTC.

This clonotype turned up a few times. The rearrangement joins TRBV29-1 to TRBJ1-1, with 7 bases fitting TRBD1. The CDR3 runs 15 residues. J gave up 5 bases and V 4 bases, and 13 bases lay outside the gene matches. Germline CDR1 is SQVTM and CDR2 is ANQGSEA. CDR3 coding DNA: TGCAGCGTTGTTGACAGGGTGGGGGTGCGGACTGAAGCTTTCTTT. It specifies CSVVDRVGVRTEAFF.

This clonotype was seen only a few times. CDR3 DNA: TGCAGCGTCGACGACAGGCGCTATGGCTACACCTTC. It translates to CSVDDRRYGYTF. This rearrangement joins TRBV29-1 to TRBJ1-2; tentatively, D is TRBD1 (6 bases). CDR3 size: 12 residues. Germline V lookup: CDR1 SQVTM, CDR2 ANQGSEA. The V end was cut by 6 bases, the J end by 4 bases, with 12 bases between.

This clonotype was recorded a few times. CDR3 DNA: TGTGCCAGCAGTATGACAGGGGAGGGTACTGAAGCTTTCTTT. This codes for CASSMTGEGTEAFF. V is TRBV6-5 and J is TRBJ1-1; 8 bases are a match to TRBD1. Germline V CDR1 and CDR2: MNHEY, SVGAGI. This CDR3 is 14 amino acids long. Trimming at V came to 5 bases and at J to 5 bases, leaving 7 bases not matched to a gene.

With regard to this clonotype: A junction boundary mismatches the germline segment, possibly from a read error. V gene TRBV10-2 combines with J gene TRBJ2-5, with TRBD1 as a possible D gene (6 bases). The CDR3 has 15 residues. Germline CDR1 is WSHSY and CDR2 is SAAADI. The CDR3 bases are TGTGCCAGCAGTTTTTCAGTCTTGGGACAAGGGACCCAGTACTTC. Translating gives CASSFSVLGQGTQYF.

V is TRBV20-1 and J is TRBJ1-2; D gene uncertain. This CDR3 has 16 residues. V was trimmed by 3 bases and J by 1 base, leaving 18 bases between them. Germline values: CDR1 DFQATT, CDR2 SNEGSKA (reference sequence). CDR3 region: CSARYQPMTNNYGYTF. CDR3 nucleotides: TGCAGTGCTAGGTATCAACCCATGACTAATAACTATGGCTACACCTTC.

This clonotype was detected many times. CDR3 in DNA: TGTGCCAGCAGCTTGGGGGGGACGGCCTATGGCTACACCTTC. Protein product: CASSLGGTAYGYTF. The V gene is TRBV7-6, the J gene TRBJ1-2; a possible D gene is TRBD1 (5 bases). The CDR3 loop spans 14 amino acids. V lost 3 bases and J 4 bases, leaving 12 bases between the germline ends. CDR1 is SGHVS and CDR2 is FNYEAQ in the germline V gene.

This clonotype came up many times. The CDR3 coding sequence is TGCAGCGTTGAAGCCGCGGGTTCCTACGAGCAGTACTTC. It yields the protein CSVEAAGSYEQYF. This chain joins TRBV29-1 and TRBJ2-7, with a tentative D call TRBD2 (5 bases). With 1 base removed from V and 1 base from J, the gap between germline ends came to 8 bases. Per the germline V gene, CDR1 is SQVTM and CDR2 is ANQGSEA. There are 13 residues in the CDR3.

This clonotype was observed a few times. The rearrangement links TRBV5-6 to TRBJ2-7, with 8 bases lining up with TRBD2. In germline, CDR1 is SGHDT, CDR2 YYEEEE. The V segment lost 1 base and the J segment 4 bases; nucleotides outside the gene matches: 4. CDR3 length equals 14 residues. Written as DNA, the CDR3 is TGTGCCAGCAGCTTGATCAGCGGGAGTTACGAGCAGTACTTC. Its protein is CASSLISGSYEQYF.

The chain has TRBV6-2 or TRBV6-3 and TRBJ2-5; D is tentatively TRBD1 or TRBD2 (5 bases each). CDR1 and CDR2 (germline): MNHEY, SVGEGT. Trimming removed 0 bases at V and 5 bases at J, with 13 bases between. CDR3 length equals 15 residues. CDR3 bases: TGTGCCAGCAGTTACTCGGGGGAAGCCGGGGAGACCCAGTACTTC. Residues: CASSYSGEAGETQYF.

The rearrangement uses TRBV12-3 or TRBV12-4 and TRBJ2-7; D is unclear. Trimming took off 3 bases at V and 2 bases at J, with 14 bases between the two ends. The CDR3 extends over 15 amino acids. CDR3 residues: CASSLSDSSPYEQYV. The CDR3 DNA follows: TGTGCCAGCAGTTTGTCAGATTCTTCACCCTACGAGCAGTACGTC.

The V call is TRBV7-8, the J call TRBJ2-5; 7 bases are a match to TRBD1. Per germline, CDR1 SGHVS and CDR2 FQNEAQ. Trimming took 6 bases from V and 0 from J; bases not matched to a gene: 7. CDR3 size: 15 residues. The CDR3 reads CASRSGTENQETQYF. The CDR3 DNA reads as TGTGCCAGCAGGTCTGGGACAGAAAACCAAGAGACCCAGTACTTC.

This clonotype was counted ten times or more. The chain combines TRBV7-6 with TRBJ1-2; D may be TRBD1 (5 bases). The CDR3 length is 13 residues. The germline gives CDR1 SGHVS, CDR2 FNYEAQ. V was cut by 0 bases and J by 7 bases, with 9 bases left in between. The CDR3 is CASSLAQGGGYTF. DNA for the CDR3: TGTGCCAGCAGCTTAGCTCAGGGTGGTGGCTACACCTTC.

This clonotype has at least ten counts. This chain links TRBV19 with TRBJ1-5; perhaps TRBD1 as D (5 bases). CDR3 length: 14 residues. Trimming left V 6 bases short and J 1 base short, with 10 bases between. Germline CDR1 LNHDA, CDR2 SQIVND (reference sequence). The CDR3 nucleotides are TGTGCCAGTAGACGGGGGGAAAGCAATCAGCCCCAGCATTTT. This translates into CASRRGESNQPQHF.

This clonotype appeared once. CDR3 in amino acids: CATSRQGTGGSETQYF. In DNA form, the CDR3 reads TGTGCCACCAGCAGACAAGGAACAGGGGGGTCAGAGACCCAGTACTTC. The chain employs TRBV15 and TRBJ2-5, with TRBD1 identical over 8 bases. The CDR3 is made up of 16 amino acids. The trim removed 2 bases at V and 4 bases at J, leaving 9 bases unmatched. Germline CDR1 reads LNHNV; CDR2 reads YYDKDF (reference sequence). The full variable domain, rest sourced from reference TRBV15 and TRBJ2-5, is DAMVIQNPRYQVTQFGKPVTLSCSQTLNHNVMYWYQQKSSQAPKLLFHYYDKDFNNEADTPDNFQSRRPNTSFCFLDIRSPGLGDTAMYLCATSRQGTGGSETQYFGPGTRLLVL.

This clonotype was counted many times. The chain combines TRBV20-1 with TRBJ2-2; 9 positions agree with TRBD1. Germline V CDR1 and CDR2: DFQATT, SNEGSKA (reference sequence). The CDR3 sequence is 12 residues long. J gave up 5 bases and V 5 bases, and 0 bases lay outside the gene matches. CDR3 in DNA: TGCAGTGCTGGACAGGGGACCGGGGAGCTGTTTTTT. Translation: CSAGQGTGELFF.

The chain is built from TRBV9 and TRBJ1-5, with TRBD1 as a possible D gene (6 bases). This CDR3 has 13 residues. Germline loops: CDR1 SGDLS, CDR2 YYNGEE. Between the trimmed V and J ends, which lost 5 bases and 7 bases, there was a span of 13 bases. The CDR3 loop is CASRTGAGQPQHF. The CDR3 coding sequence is TGTGCCAGCAGGACGGGGGCGGGGCAGCCCCAGCATTTT.

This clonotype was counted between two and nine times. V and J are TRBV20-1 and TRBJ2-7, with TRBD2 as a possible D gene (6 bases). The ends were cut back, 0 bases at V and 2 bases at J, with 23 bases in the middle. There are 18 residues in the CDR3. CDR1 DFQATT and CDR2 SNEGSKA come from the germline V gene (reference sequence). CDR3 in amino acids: CSARDLLRGRGRPYEQYF. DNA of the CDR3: TGCAGTGCTAGAGACCTTCTAAGGGGTCGGGGGAGACCCTACGAGCAGTACTTC.

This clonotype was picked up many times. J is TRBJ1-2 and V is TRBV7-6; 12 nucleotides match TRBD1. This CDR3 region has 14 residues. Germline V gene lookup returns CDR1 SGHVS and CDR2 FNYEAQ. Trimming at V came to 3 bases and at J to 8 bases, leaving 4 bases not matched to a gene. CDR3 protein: CASSLGQGAQGYTF. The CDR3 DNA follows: TGTGCCAGCAGCTTGGGACAGGGGGCTCAGGGCTACACCTTC.

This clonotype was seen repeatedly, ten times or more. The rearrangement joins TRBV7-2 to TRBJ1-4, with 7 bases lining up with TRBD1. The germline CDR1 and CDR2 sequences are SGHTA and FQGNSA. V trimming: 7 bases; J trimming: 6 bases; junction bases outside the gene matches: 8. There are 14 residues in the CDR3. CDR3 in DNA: TGTGCCAGCAACGACAGGGCTCGCGATGAAAAACTGTTTTTT. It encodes CASNDRARDEKLFF. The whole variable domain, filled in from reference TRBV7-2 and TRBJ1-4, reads GAGVSQSPSNKVTEKGKDVELRCDPISGHTALYWYRQSLGQGLEFLIYFQGNSAPDKSGLPSDRFSAERTGGSVSTLTIQRTQQEDSAVYLCASNDRARDEKLFFGSGTQLSVL.

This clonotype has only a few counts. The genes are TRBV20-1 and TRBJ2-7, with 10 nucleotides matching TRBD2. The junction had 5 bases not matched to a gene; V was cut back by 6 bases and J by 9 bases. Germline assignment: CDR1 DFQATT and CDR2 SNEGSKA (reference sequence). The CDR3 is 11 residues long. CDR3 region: CSAGLAVLQYF. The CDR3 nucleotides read TGCAGTGCCGGACTAGCGGTCTTGCAGTACTTC.

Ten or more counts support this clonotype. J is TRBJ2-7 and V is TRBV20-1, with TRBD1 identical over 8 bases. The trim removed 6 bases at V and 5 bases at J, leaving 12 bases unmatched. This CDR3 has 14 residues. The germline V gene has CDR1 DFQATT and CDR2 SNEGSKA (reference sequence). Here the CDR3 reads CSADSQGAVHEQYF. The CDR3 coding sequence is TGCAGTGCAGACTCGCAGGGGGCGGTCCACGAGCAGTACTTC.

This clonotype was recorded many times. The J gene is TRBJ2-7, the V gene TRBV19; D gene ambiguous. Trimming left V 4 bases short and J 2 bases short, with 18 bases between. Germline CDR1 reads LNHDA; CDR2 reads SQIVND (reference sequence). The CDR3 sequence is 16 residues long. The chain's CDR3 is CASSRSLGRPTYEQYF. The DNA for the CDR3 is TGTGCCAGTAGTAGATCTTTAGGACGCCCAACCTACGAGCAGTACTTC.

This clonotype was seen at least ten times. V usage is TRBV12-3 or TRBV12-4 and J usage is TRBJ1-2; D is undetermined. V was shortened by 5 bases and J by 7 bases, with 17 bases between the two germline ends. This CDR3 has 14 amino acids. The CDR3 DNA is TGTGCCAGCAGTCCAGCCCGTGGTTTTCGTGGCTACACCTTC. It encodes CASSPARGFRGYTF.

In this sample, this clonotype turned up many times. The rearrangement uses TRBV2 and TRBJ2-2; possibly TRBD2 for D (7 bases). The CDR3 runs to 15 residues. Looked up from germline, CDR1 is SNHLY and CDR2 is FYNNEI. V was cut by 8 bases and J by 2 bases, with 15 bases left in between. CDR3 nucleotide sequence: TGTGCCAGCTGGGCGGGGGCTGGAAACACCGGGGAGCTGTTTTTT. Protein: CASWAGAGNTGELFF.

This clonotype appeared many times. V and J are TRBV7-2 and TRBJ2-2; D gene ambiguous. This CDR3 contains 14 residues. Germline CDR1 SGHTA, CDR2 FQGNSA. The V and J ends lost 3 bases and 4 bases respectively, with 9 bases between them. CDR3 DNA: TGTGCCAGCAGCTTGCAAGCTTCCACCGGGGAGCTGTTTTTT. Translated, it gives CASSLQASTGELFF. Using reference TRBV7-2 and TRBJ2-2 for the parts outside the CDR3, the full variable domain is GAGVSQSPSNKVTEKGKDVELRCDPISGHTALYWYRQSLGQGLEFLIYFQGNSAPDKSGLPSDRFSAERTGGSVSTLTIQRTQQEDSAVYLCASSLQASTGELFFGEGSRLTVL.

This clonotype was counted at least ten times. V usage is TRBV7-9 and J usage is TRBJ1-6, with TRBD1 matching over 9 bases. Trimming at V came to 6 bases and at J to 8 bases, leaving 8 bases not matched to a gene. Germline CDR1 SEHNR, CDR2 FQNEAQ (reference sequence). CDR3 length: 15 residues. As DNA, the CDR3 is TGTGCCAGCAGTTTGGGACAGGGAGAACATTCACCCCTCCACTTT. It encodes CASSLGQGEHSPLHF.

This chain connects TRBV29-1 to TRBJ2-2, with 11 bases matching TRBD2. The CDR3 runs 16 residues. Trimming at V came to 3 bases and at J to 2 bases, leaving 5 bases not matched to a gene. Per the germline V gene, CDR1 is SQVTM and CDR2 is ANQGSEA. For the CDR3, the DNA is TGCAGCGTTGATAAGGGACTAGCGGTAAACACCGGGGAGCTGTTTTTT. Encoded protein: CSVDKGLAVNTGELFF.